A selection of T cell receptor beta chains follows, all from one sample in a study of T-cell reconstitution after alpha-beta-depleted transplantation in children. TCRdb used MiXCR to reprocess the PCR reads, holding one entry per CDR3 protein. Altogether 350,000 to 450,000 distinct CDR3 sequences are present, roughly 15% being singletons, with the ten largest covering 4.3%. The sample here was PBMCs, taken from the stem cell graft. The receptors originated from a human donor who donated a stem cell graft to a child with Fanconi anemia. Both conserved end residues are part of each CDR3. A D gene is named only where the DNA matches it firmly. Rows may omit the clone size; those that give it use once, few, many or a size class.

>-|few|TRBJ1-2|TRBV4-2
CASSQGGTNYGYTF
TGTGCCAGCAGCCAGGGGGGGACTAACTATGGCTACACCTTC
>TRBD1|few|TRBJ1-1|TRBV6-1
CASSEVGQANTEAFF
TGTGCCAGCAGTGAGGTGGGACAGGCAAACACTGAAGCTTTCTTT
>-|-|TRBJ1-4|TRBV20-1
CSATEDGGPNEKLFF
TGCAGTGCTACAGAAGATGGGGGACCCAATGAAAAACTGTTTTTT
>-|many|TRBJ2-5|TRBV12-3/TRBV12-4
CASSFKETQYF
TGTGCCAGCAGTTTCAAGGAGACCCAGTACTTC
>-|many|TRBJ1-1|TRBV19
CASSINLMNTEAFF
TGTGCCAGTAGTATCAACCTCATGAACACTGAAGCTTTCTTT
>TRBD1|many|TRBJ2-5|TRBV10-2
CASRRGRQSGETQYF
TGCGCCAGCAGGAGGGGGCGACAGTCGGGGGAGACCCAGTACTTC
>TRBD1|-|TRBJ2-1|TRBV7-6
CASSYGTGEGEQFF
TGTGCCAGCAGCTACGGGACAGGGGAAGGTGAGCAGTTCTTC
>-|many|TRBJ2-6|TRBV12-3/TRBV12-4
CASSLNSGANVLTF
TGTGCCAGCAGCTTAAATTCTGGGGCCAACGTCCTGACTTTC
>-|-|TRBJ2-2|TRBV5-1
CASSHGRGQVLTGELFF
TGCGCCAGCAGCCACGGACGTGGGCAAGTCCTCACCGGGGAGCTGTTTTTT
>-|few|TRBJ2-7|TRBV20-1
CSAAKQAYEQYF
TGCAGTGCTGCAAAACAGGCTTACGAGCAGTACTTC
>TRBD2|many|TRBJ2-6|TRBV20-1
CSASNRDYSSGANVLTF
TGCAGTGCTTCAAACCGGGACTACTCCTCTGGGGCCAACGTCCTGACTTTC
>-|-|TRBJ1-1|TRBV30
CAWSAGLNTEAFF
TGTGCCTGGAGTGCGGGTTTAAACACTGAAGCTTTCTTT
>-|few|TRBJ1-1|TRBV6-1
CASSFIKGKTEAFF
TGTGCCAGCAGCTTCATCAAGGGGAAAACTGAAGCTTTCTTT
>-|-|TRBJ1-2|TRBV6-5
CASSYSTPGRNGYTF
TGTGCCAGCAGTTACTCGACCCCCGGGCGTAATGGCTACACCTTC
>-|-|TRBJ1-2|TRBV5-1
CASSLTPRGPYGYTF
TGCGCCAGCAGCTTGACCCCCCGGGGGCCCTATGGCTACACCTTC
>-|-|TRBJ2-4|TRBV20-1
CSARDIGWGPWDIQYF
TGCAGTGCTAGAGATATTGGGTGGGGGCCGTGGGACATTCAGTACTTC
>-|-|TRBJ1-2|TRBV5-1
CASSLGTALGGYTF
TGCGCCAGCAGCTTGGGGACAGCCTTGGGGGGCTACACCTTC
>-|-|TRBJ1-2|TRBV10-3
CAISLWVLYGYTF
TGTGCCATCAGCCTCTGGGTCCTCTATGGCTACACCTTC
>-|-|TRBJ1-5|TRBV27
CASSLGSGASQPQHF
TGTGCCAGCAGTTTAGGGTCGGGGGCCTCTCAGCCCCAGCATTTT
>-|few|TRBJ1-6|TRBV14
CASSESENSPLHF
TGTGCCAGCAGCGAATCAGAAAATTCACCCCTCCACTTT
>-|-|TRBJ1-1|TRBV5-6
CASSRIRDGNTEAFF
TGTGCCAGCAGCAGAATCCGGGACGGGAACACTGAAGCTTTCTTT
>-|-|TRBJ2-7|TRBV27
CASSLWSAPGGQYF
TGTGCCAGCAGTTTATGGTCCGCCCCTGGAGGGCAGTACTTC
>-|-|TRBJ2-2|TRBV20-1
CSAGSRTRRNTGELFF
TGCAGTGCTGGGAGTAGGACCAGGAGGAACACCGGGGAGCTGTTTTTT
>-|-|TRBJ1-5|TRBV6-5
CASSPFLDYNQPQHF
TGTGCCAGCAGTCCCTTTCTAGACTACAATCAGCCCCAGCATTTT
>-|-|TRBJ1-1|TRBV5-1
CASSGAGHRNTEAFF
TGCGCCAGCAGCGGGGCGGGACACCGGAACACTGAAGCTTTCTTT
>-|-|TRBJ1-1|TRBV6-2/TRBV6-3
CASSYVAMNTEAFF
TGTGCCAGCAGTTACGTAGCCATGAACACTGAAGCTTTCTTT
>TRBD2|many|TRBJ2-2|TRBV10-3
CAIRTSSLRTNTGELFF
TGTGCCATCAGGACTAGCTCCCTTCGAACGAACACCGGGGAGCTGTTTTTT